This entry lists 20 T cell receptor beta chains sequenced from one sample in a study of STAT5B mutations in CD4+ large granular lymphocyte leukemia. Sequencing used immunoSEQ multiplex PCR; TCRdb keeps in-frame clones, though not all of them. Of almost 30,000 clones detected, 70% to 85% appear once; the ten largest clones hold about 6%. Input material: CD4+ T cells from blood buffy coats. These receptors all stem from a human donor in good health.

This clone was counted between two and nine times. The V and J genes are TRBV6-1 and TRBJ1-6; a weak D match, TRBD1 (6 bases). There are 15 residues in the CDR3. Germline V gene sequence: CDR1 MNHNS, CDR2 SASEGT. V gave up 8 bases and J gave up 10 bases, with 21 bases separating them. CDR3 in DNA: TGTGCCAGCTCAGAGCTTGGACAGCCCGCCTCACCCCTCCACTTT. Translated: CASSELGQPASPLHF.

The CDR3 bases are TGTGCCAGCAGCTTTCTTCGAGGGCAGGAGGGCTACACCTTC. Residues: CASSFLRGQEGYTF. V is TRBV11-2 and J is TRBJ1-2; D is unresolved. The V gene lost 3 bases and the J gene lost 8 bases, with 16 bases spanning the gap. CDR1 SGHAT and CDR2 FQNNGV come from the germline V gene. The CDR3 is 14 amino acids. Looking up the rest from reference TRBV11-2 and TRBJ1-2 gives the full variable domain: EAGVAQSPRYKIIEKRQSVAFWCNPISGHATLYWYQQILGQGPKLLIQFQNNGVVDDSQLPKDRFSAERLKGVDSTLKIQPAKLEDSAVYLCASSFLRGQEGYTFGSGTRLTVV.

This chain connects TRBV27 to TRBJ2-2; 10 bases align to TRBD2. Germline values: CDR1 MNHEY, CDR2 SMNVEV (reference sequence). The CDR3 covers 15 residues. J gave up 2 bases and V 5 bases, and 2 bases lay outside the gene matches. The chain's CDR3 is CASSPSGRNTGELFF. The CDR3 nucleotides read TGTGCCAGCAGTCCTAGCGGGAGAAACACCGGGGAGCTGTTTTTT.

This chain joins TRBV5-4 and TRBJ1-6; TRBD1 might be the D (5 bases). CDR1 and CDR2 (germline): SGHNT, YYREEE (reference sequence). V was clipped by 1 base and J by 8 bases, with 10 bases between them. The CDR3 length is 14 residues. The chain's CDR3 is CASSLSQGDSPLHF. Here the CDR3 DNA reads TGTGCCAGCAGCTTGTCGCAGGGTGATTCACCCCTCCACTTT. Based on the CDR3 plus reference TRBV5-4 and TRBJ1-6, the full variable domain is ETGVTQSPTHLIKTRGQQVTLRCSSQSGHNTVSWYQQALGQGPQFIFQYYREEENGRGNFPPRFSGLQFPNYSSELNVNALELDDSALYLCASSLSQGDSPLHFGNGTRLTVT.

The J gene is TRBJ1-2, the V gene TRBV5-1; a weak D match, TRBD1 (5 bases). CDR1 and CDR2 from the germline V gene are SGHRS and YFSETQ. The CDR3 has 14 amino acids. With 4 bases removed from V and 4 bases from J, the gap between germline ends came to 14 bases. The CDR3 region is CASSPSSGIYGYTF. In nucleotides, the CDR3 is TGCGCCAGCAGCCCCAGCTCAGGGATCTATGGCTACACCTTC. Looking up the rest from reference TRBV5-1 and TRBJ1-2 gives the full variable domain: KAGVTQTPRYLIKTRGQQVTLSCSPISGHRSVSWYQQTPGQGLQFLFEYFSETQRNKGNFPGRFSGRQFSNSRSEMNVSTLELGDSALYLCASSPSSGIYGYTFGSGTRLTVV.

The rearrangement uses TRBV27 and TRBJ2-1; 10 bases match TRBD2. The CDR3 covers 19 residues. V shed 5 bases and J 1 base; nucleotides not matched to a gene: 14. CDR1 is MNHEY and CDR2 is SMNVEV in the germline V gene (reference sequence). CDR3 residues: CASSLPGLAPRRSYNEQFF. CDR3 DNA: TGTGCCAGCAGTCTTCCGGGACTAGCGCCTAGAAGGTCCTACAATGAGCAGTTCTTC.

The rearrangement links TRBV6-5 to TRBJ1-4, with 7 bases that match TRBD1. The CDR3 runs 14 residues. Losses at the gene ends were 6 bases for V and 0 bases for J; bases not matched to a gene: 1. Germline-derived CDR1 and CDR2 are MNHEY and SVGAGI. The CDR3, as DNA: TGTGCCAGCAGAGACAGGGCAACTAATGAAAAACTGTTTTTT. Encoded protein: CASRDRATNEKLFF.

The CDR3 region is CASSLATRGSMGGRQETQYF. CDR3 DNA sequence: TGTGCCAGCAGCTTAGCGACCAGGGGTTCGATGGGCGGCAGGCAAGAGACCCAGTACTTC. The rearrangement links TRBV7-2 to TRBJ2-5; D possibly corresponds to TRBD1 (6 bases). Trimming pared 0 bases from V and 2 bases from J, leaving 25 bases between. This CDR3 contains 20 residues. Germline V gene sequence: CDR1 SGHTA, CDR2 FQGNSA.

In DNA, the CDR3 is TGTGCCAGCAGCTTAAACGGGAAAGTCACTGGGGCCAACGTCCTGACTTTC. Translated: CASSLNGKVTGANVLTF. This rearrangement joins TRBV11-2 to TRBJ2-6; the D gene is possibly TRBD2 (5 bases). This CDR3 contains 17 residues. Looked up from germline, CDR1 is SGHAT and CDR2 is FQNNGV. Trimming took 2 bases from V and 2 from J, leaving 13 bases between them.

This rearrangement joins TRBV28 to TRBJ2-3; D ambiguous. From germline, CDR1 is MDHEN and CDR2 SYDVKM. V shed 6 bases and J shed 2 bases, with 9 bases lying between them. The CDR3 has 13 residues. The CDR3 loop is CASSEAATDTQYF. CDR3 in DNA: TGTGCCAGCAGCGAGGCGGCCACAGATACGCAGTATTTT.

This chain uses TRBV27 with TRBJ1-2; 12 bases map to TRBD1. The germline CDR1 and CDR2 sequences are MNHEY and SMNVEV (reference sequence). After removal of 7 bases from V and 4 bases from J, the junction contained 13 bases not matched to a gene. There are 17 residues in the CDR3. For the CDR3, the DNA is TGTGCCAGCAAAAGTAGGGACAGGGGGCGATATTCCTATGGCTACACCTTC. Protein sequence: CASKSRDRGRYSYGYTF.

This chain joins TRBV4-1 and TRBJ1-4; 9 bases agree with TRBD1. The CDR3 totals 15 residues. The germline V gene encodes CDR1 MGHRA and CDR2 YSYEKL. Trimming at V came to 5 bases and at J to 7 bases, leaving 8 bases not matched to a gene. CDR3 residues: CASSKMGQGVEKLFF. The DNA for the CDR3 is TGCGCCAGCAGCAAAATGGGACAGGGAGTTGAAAAACTGTTTTTT.

The V gene is TRBV11-3, the J gene TRBJ1-2; D perhaps matches TRBD1 (5 bases). This CDR3 region has 14 residues. Germline V CDR1 and CDR2: SGHNT, YENEEA. Trimming removed 5 bases at V and 3 bases at J, with 13 bases between. CDR3 amino acids: CASSPAGRDYGYTF. The CDR3 bases are TGTGCCAGCAGCCCAGCGGGCAGGGACTATGGCTACACCTTC.

This clone was seen more than once but under ten times. The chain links TRBV12-5 to TRBJ1-6; 10 nucleotides align to TRBD1. The CDR3 is made up of 15 amino acids. CDR1 and CDR2 from the germline V gene are LGHNT and FRNRAP. The trim removed 5 bases at V and 8 bases at J, leaving 6 bases unmatched. Here the CDR3 reads CASGLWDRGYSPLHF. The CDR3 DNA reads TGTGCTAGTGGTCTTTGGGACAGGGGATATTCACCCCTCCACTTT.

This chain uses TRBV29-1 with TRBJ2-1; 9 bases agree with TRBD2. Per germline, CDR1 SQVTM and CDR2 ANQGSEA. J gave up 8 bases and V 1 base, and 6 bases lay outside the gene matches. The length of the CDR3 is 14 residues. CDR3 protein: CSVEGRGGNDEQFF. Here the CDR3 DNA reads TGCAGCGTTGAAGGGCGGGGGGGCAACGATGAGCAGTTCTTC.

CDR3 loop: CASSTRTGVNTEAFF. In DNA, the CDR3 is TGTGCCAGTAGTACCCGTACAGGGGTGAACACTGAAGCTTTCTTT. The chain links TRBV19 to TRBJ1-1; 7 nucleotides align to TRBD1. The CDR3 spans 15 residues. Trimming cost V 4 bases and J 0 bases; bases outside gene matches: 5. CDR1 and CDR2 from the germline V gene are LNHDA and SQIVND (reference sequence).

The chain links TRBV5-4 to TRBJ1-1, with D perhaps matching TRBD1 (5 bases). The V gene's germline CDR1 is SGHNT and CDR2 YYREEE (reference sequence). The CDR3 spans 15 residues. The ends were cut back, 4 bases at V and 4 bases at J, with 17 bases in the middle. CDR3: CASSTTGASFTEAFF. CDR3 sequence (DNA): TGTGCCAGCAGCACAACCGGGGCTTCGTTCACTGAAGCTTTCTTT.

Regarding this clone: Because the CDR3's place on the DNA is in doubt, the DNA is left out and the CDR3 is given as listed by TCRdb. V and J are TRBV5-1 and TRBJ1-4. Germline-derived CDR1 and CDR2 are SGHRS and YFSETQ. The CDR3 is 12 amino acids in total, end residues counted. This chain's CDR3 is CASSSIMKNCFF.

V and J are TRBV5-4 and TRBJ2-3; D is unclear. The V gene lost 1 base and the J gene lost 1 base, with 10 bases spanning the gap. CDR1 and CDR2 (germline): SGHNT, YYREEE (reference sequence). The CDR3 is 15 amino acids. CDR3 residues: CASSLMELGTDTQYF. In DNA, the CDR3 is TGTGCCAGCAGCTTGATGGAGTTGGGCACAGATACGCAGTATTTT.

This sequence joins TRBV27 and TRBJ2-1; the match to TRBD2 covers 8 bases. The CDR3 runs 15 residues. V trimming: 6 bases; J trimming: 5 bases; junction bases outside the gene matches: 9. CDR1 is MNHEY, CDR2 SMNVEV, per germline (reference sequence). The CDR3 coding sequence is TGTGCCAGCAGGGGGCAAGCGGGGGCCAACAATGAGCAGTTCTTC. The encoded protein is CASRGQAGANNEQFF.